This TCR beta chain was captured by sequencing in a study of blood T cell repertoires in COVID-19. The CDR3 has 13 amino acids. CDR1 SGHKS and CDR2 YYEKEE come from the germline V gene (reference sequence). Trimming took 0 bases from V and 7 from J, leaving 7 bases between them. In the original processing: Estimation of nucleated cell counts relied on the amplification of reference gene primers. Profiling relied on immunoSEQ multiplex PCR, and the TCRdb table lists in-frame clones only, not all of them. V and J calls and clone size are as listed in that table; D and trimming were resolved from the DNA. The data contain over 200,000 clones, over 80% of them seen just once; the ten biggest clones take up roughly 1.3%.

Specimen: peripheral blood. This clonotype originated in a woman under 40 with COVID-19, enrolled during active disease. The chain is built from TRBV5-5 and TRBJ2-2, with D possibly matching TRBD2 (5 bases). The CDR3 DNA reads TGTGCCAGCAGCTTGGAGCGGTTCGGGGAGCTGTTTTTT. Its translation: CASSLERFGELFF.